The 32 T cell receptor beta chains listed next were all sequenced from one sample in a study of T cell repertoires in cytomegalovirus infection. For these receptors, no antigen is known. TCRdb re-called the reads through MiXCR, storing one row per CDR3 protein. The sample has some 800,000 distinct CDR3 sequences, about 29% seen once. Sequencing used cultured CD8+ T cells from PBMCs, obtained from culture after CMV antigen stimulation. Receptor source: a human donor in good health (CMV status not recorded). Some clones in this sample may be carry-over from other donors' samples.

J is TRBJ2-2 and V is TRBV19; TRBD2 aligns across 10 bases. V was clipped by 5 bases and J by 3 bases; unmatched bases: 9. CDR3 length: 17 amino acids. From germline, CDR1 is LNHDA and CDR2 SQIVND (reference sequence). CDR3 coding DNA: TGTGCCAGTAGTCCAAGTCTAGCGGGGGACTACACCGGGGAGCTGTTTTTT. Its translation: CASSPSLAGDYTGELFF.

V is TRBV29-1 and J is TRBJ2-1; 8 bases line up with TRBD1. After removal of 8 bases from V and 2 bases from J, the junction contained 5 bases not matched to a gene. Germline loops: CDR1 SQVTM, CDR2 ANQGSEA. The CDR3 is made up of 13 amino acids. As DNA, the CDR3 is TGCAGCTTGTGGACAGGGACCTACAATGAGCAGTTCTTC. It is translated as CSLWTGTYNEQFF.

This clonotype was detected only a few times. The chain combines TRBV6-5 with TRBJ1-2; D unresolved. The germline V and J ends were trimmed by 0 bases and 5 bases, with 16 bases remaining between them. The V gene's germline CDR1 is MNHEY and CDR2 SVGAGI. The CDR3 consists of 16 residues. CDR3 bases: TGTGCCAGCAGTTACTCGATTCCGGGGATGGGGTATGGCTACACCTTC. Translating it yields CASSYSIPGMGYGYTF.

V and J are TRBV28 and TRBJ1-1; D is uncertain. The CDR3 has 14 amino acids. The V gene lost 5 bases and the J gene lost 1 base, with 11 bases spanning the gap. The V gene's germline CDR1 is MDHEN and CDR2 SYDVKM. For the CDR3, the DNA is TGTGCCAGCAGTCCGACTCAAGGGAACACTGAAGCTTTCTTT. The encoded protein is CASSPTQGNTEAFF.

The genes are TRBV12-3 or TRBV12-4 and TRBJ1-2, with no clear D. There are 12 residues in the CDR3. V was shortened by 7 bases and J by 7 bases, with 13 bases between the two germline ends. The CDR3 region is CASNMGGVGYTF. The CDR3 DNA follows: TGTGCCAGCAATATGGGTGGGGTTGGCTACACCTTC.

The chain employs TRBV28 and TRBJ2-3; D unresolved. This CDR3 is built from 16 residues. V lost 4 bases and J lost 0, with 14 bases in between. Germline CDR1 MDHEN, CDR2 SYDVKM. CDR3 amino acids: CASSSPRITSTDTQYF. Written as DNA, the CDR3 is TGTGCCAGCAGTTCCCCCAGGATAACTAGCACAGATACGCAGTATTTT.

CDR3 region: CSARDPWGDIQYF. The CDR3 DNA sequence: TGCAGTGCTAGGGACCCCTGGGGAGACATTCAGTACTTC. V usage is TRBV20-1 and J usage is TRBJ2-4, with D possibly TRBD2 on 5 matching bases. In germline, CDR1 is DFQATT, CDR2 SNEGSKA (reference sequence). The V and J ends lost 3 bases and 8 bases respectively, with 14 bases between them. This CDR3 is 13 amino acids long.

J is TRBJ1-1 and V is TRBV28; D ambiguous. V was pared by 3 bases and J by 1 base, with 9 bases between. The CDR3 totals 14 residues. Germline CDR1 MDHEN, CDR2 SYDVKM. The CDR3 sequence: CASSFIGGNTEAFF. The CDR3 nucleotides are TGTGCCAGCAGTTTCATCGGCGGGAACACTGAAGCTTTCTTT. Combining the CDR3 with reference TRBV28 and TRBJ1-1 gives the whole variable domain DVKVTQSSRYLVKRTGEKVFLECVQDMDHENMFWYRQDPGLGLRLIYFSYDVKMKEKGDIPEGYSVSREKKERFSLILESASTNQTSMYLCASSFIGGNTEAFFGQGTRLTVV.

This clonotype appeared many times. The chain has TRBV27 and TRBJ2-7; no clear D gene. Germline CDR1 reads MNHEY; CDR2 reads SMNVEV (reference sequence). The CDR3 runs 14 residues. V lost 3 bases and J 8 bases, leaving 17 bases between the germline ends. CDR3 in amino acids: CASSFGGFPFQQYF. The CDR3, as DNA: TGTGCCAGCAGTTTCGGCGGATTCCCCTTTCAGCAGTACTTC.

This clonotype occurred many times. The chain couples TRBV7-2 to TRBJ1-5, with unresolved D. Looked up from germline, CDR1 is SGHTA and CDR2 is FQGNSA. V lost 1 base to trimming and J lost 0 bases, with 7 bases between them. The CDR3 covers 15 residues. This chain's CDR3 is CASSLEKDSNQPQHF. CDR3 DNA sequence: TGTGCCAGCAGCTTAGAGAAAGATAGCAATCAGCCCCAGCATTTT.

In its sample, this clonotype was seen a few times. The chain couples TRBV12-3 or TRBV12-4 to TRBJ1-1; 8 bases align to TRBD1. The junction had 8 bases not matched to a gene; V was cut back by 6 bases and J by 5 bases. This CDR3 is 14 amino acids long. CDR3 loop: CASSARTGWTEAFF. The CDR3 DNA reads TGTGCCAGCAGCGCTAGGACAGGGTGGACTGAAGCTTTCTTT.

This clonotype was recorded a few times. The V and J genes are TRBV6-1 and TRBJ1-5; TRBD1 is a possible D gene (6 bases). This CDR3 region has 15 residues. Trimming pared 2 bases from V and 7 bases from J, leaving 15 bases between. CDR1 and CDR2 from the germline V gene are MNHNS and SASEGT. The CDR3 coding sequence is TGTGCCAGCAGTGAAAGGGTACAGGGTAAACAGCCCCAGCATTTT. Amino acids: CASSERVQGKQPQHF.

This clonotype was seen many times. The chain employs TRBV7-2 and TRBJ2-7; the D is unclear. CDR1 is SGHTA, CDR2 FQGNSA, per germline. The germline V and J ends were trimmed by 2 bases and 5 bases, with 19 bases remaining between them. The CDR3 totals 16 residues. The CDR3 protein is CASSLITWASNDEQYF. The DNA of the CDR3 is TGTGCCAGCAGCTTAATAACGTGGGCAAGCAACGACGAGCAGTACTTC.

This clonotype appeared many times. The genes are TRBV27 and TRBJ1-5, with D possibly TRBD1 on 5 matching bases. Germline-derived CDR1 and CDR2 are MNHEY and SMNVEV (reference sequence). The CDR3 has 14 residues. V was trimmed by 6 bases and J by 1 base, leaving 10 bases between them. CDR3 bases: TGTGCCAGCAGCCTCCGGGACAGCAATCAGCCCCAGCATTTT. Translating it yields CASSLRDSNQPQHF.

This clonotype was seen a few times. The CDR3 DNA sequence: TGTGCCAGCAGCCTCGTCCGCCCCTCCGCCCGGACCGAGGGAAAACTGTTTTTT. Translation: CASSLVRPSARTEGKLFF. The chain has TRBV14 and TRBJ1-4; unclear D gene. This CDR3 contains 18 residues. CDR1 SGHDN and CDR2 FVKESK come from the germline V gene. V lost 4 bases to trimming and J lost 10 bases, with 28 bases between them.

On this clonotype: A junction end diverges from the germline sequence, so it may reflect a read error. V is TRBV27 and J is TRBJ1-2; D call uncertain. Germline CDR1 reads MNHEY; CDR2 reads SMNVEV (reference sequence). The CDR3 runs to 9 residues. This chain's CDR3 is CASSLDTAF. Written as DNA, the CDR3 is TGTGCCAGCAGTTTAGACACTGCCTTC.

The chain couples TRBV27 to TRBJ2-3; 15 nucleotides match TRBD2. The CDR3 runs 16 residues. Germline CDR1 reads MNHEY; CDR2 reads SMNVEV (reference sequence). With 6 bases clipped from V and 5 bases from J, the junction kept 6 bases outside the gene matches. The CDR3 DNA reads TGTGCCAGCAGGCTTGGGACTAGCGGGGGGTTAGATACGCAGTATTTT. It codes for CASRLGTSGGLDTQYF.

The chain recombines TRBV7-6 with TRBJ2-7; TRBD1 aligns across 8 bases. Unmatched junction bases numbered 6, after V lost 5 bases and J lost 0 bases. CDR3 size: 15 residues. Germline loops: CDR1 SGHVS, CDR2 FNYEAQ. The CDR3: CASSRGQESSYEQYF. CDR3 nucleotide sequence: TGTGCCAGCAGCCGGGGACAGGAAAGCTCCTACGAGCAGTACTTC.

The sample holds a few counts of this clonotype. V usage is TRBV11-2 and J usage is TRBJ1-1, with TRBD1 identical over 7 bases. V shed 3 bases and J 6 bases; nucleotides not matched to a gene: 4. CDR1 is SGHAT, CDR2 FQNNGV, per germline. The CDR3 runs 13 residues. CDR3 DNA sequence: TGTGCCAGCAGCTTTCTCAGGGGGGCTGAAGCTTTCTTT. Translation: CASSFLRGAEAFF. Complete variable domain (other parts from reference TRBV11-2 and TRBJ1-1): EAGVAQSPRYKIIEKRQSVAFWCNPISGHATLYWYQQILGQGPKLLIQFQNNGVVDDSQLPKDRFSAERLKGVDSTLKIQPAKLEDSAVYLCASSFLRGAEAFFGQGTRLTVV.

There are a few counts of this clonotype. J is TRBJ2-5 and V is TRBV5-4; D gene uncertain. This CDR3 has 16 amino acids. The ends were cut back, 6 bases at V and 1 base at J, with 19 bases in the middle. Per germline, CDR1 SGHNT and CDR2 YYREEE (reference sequence). CDR3 bases: TGTGCCAGCAACTCGCCGGTGGACCGAGGCCAAGAGACCCAGTACTTC. Encoded protein: CASNSPVDRGQETQYF.

The chain has TRBV27 and TRBJ2-7; D possibly uses TRBD1 or TRBD2 (6 bases each). CDR1 MNHEY and CDR2 SMNVEV come from the germline V gene (reference sequence). The CDR3 is 13 amino acids. Trimming left V 4 bases short and J 5 bases short, with 12 bases between. The CDR3 region has the DNA TGTGCCAGCAGTTCGGGGGCAGGAGACGAGCAGTACTTC. The encoded protein is CASSSGAGDEQYF.

This clonotype was counted only a few times. Germline and junction disagree at one end, which may indicate a read error. The chain employs TRBV28 and TRBJ2-3, with D perhaps TRBD2 (7 bases). This CDR3 contains 13 residues. Germline assignment: CDR1 MDHEN and CDR2 SYDVKM. CDR3 nucleotides: TGTGCCACCAGTGGCGGGGGCGCAGATACGCAGTATTTT. It is translated as CATSGGGADTQYF. Full variable domain (remainder filled in from reference TRBV28 and TRBJ2-3): DVKVTQSSRYLVKRTGEKVFLECVQDMDHENMFWYRQDPGLGLRLIYFSYDVKMKEKGDIPEGYSVSREKKERFSLILESASTNQTSMYLCATSGGGADTQYFGPGTRLTVL.

This clonotype was detected only a few times. The chain carries TRBV2 and TRBJ2-2, with 9 bases matching TRBD1. Germline lookup yields CDR1 SNHLY and CDR2 FYNNEI. This CDR3 spans 15 amino acids. V shed 8 bases and J 3 bases; nucleotides not matched to a gene: 7. CDR3 sequence reads: CASYGTGRDTGELFF. The CDR3 bases are TGTGCCAGCTATGGGACAGGGAGAGACACCGGGGAGCTGTTTTTT.

This chain uses TRBV27 with TRBJ2-1; 8 bases fit TRBD2. The germline CDR1 and CDR2 sequences are MNHEY and SMNVEV (reference sequence). J was trimmed by 8 bases and V by 2 bases; bases with no gene match: 11. The CDR3 runs 16 residues. CDR3 residues: CASSLHRGGPGDEQFF. In DNA, the CDR3 is TGTGCCAGCAGTTTACATCGGGGGGGCCCAGGCGATGAGCAGTTCTTC.

As for this clonotype: Since no conserved phenylalanine or tryptophan closes the CDR3, a read error is the likely cause. The chain employs TRBV12-3 or TRBV12-4 and TRBJ1-1; weak D call: TRBD1 (6 bases). V was clipped by 3 bases and J by 1 base, with 12 bases between them. This CDR3 has 15 residues. Here the CDR3 DNA reads TGTGCCAGCAGTTTTTTGGGACAAGAGAACACTGAAGCTTTCTGT. It is translated as CASSFLGQENTEAFC.

This clonotype was seen a handful of times. This chain uses TRBV28 with TRBJ2-4; 8 bases align to TRBD1. CDR1 and CDR2 (germline): MDHEN, SYDVKM. The CDR3 contains 15 residues. Unmatched junction bases numbered 7, after V lost 5 bases and J lost 4 bases. DNA for the CDR3: TGTGCCAGCAGTCTTCCCCGGACAGGGAAAAACATTCAGTACTTC. Translation gives CASSLPRTGKNIQYF.

V is TRBV12-3 or TRBV12-4 and J is TRBJ1-2, with 10 bases lining up with TRBD1. CDR3 length: 13 amino acids. Unmatched junction bases numbered 5, after V lost 6 bases and J lost 7 bases. The DNA for the CDR3 is TGTGCCAGCAGCTTCGGACAGGGGGGTGGCTACACCTTC. Translated: CASSFGQGGGYTF.

The chain recombines TRBV4-1 with TRBJ1-5; D remains ambiguous. V dropped 4 bases and J dropped 1 base, with 14 bases sitting between them. Germline V gives CDR1 MGHRA, CDR2 YSYEKL. CDR3 length: 16 residues. The CDR3 is CASSLQEGKSNQPQHF. The DNA for the CDR3 is TGCGCCAGCAGCCTACAAGAGGGTAAGAGCAATCAGCCCCAGCATTTT.

This clonotype was detected only a few times. CDR3 amino acids: CASIRDFSYNEQFF. In nucleotides, the CDR3 is TGTGCCAGCATCCGGGACTTCTCCTACAATGAGCAGTTCTTC. The V gene is TRBV5-4, the J gene TRBJ2-1; D possibly corresponds to TRBD2 (6 bases). CDR3 length: 14 residues. V was cut by 6 bases and J by 0 bases, with 10 bases left in between. CDR1 is SGHNT and CDR2 is YYREEE in the germline V gene (reference sequence).

V and J are TRBV12-3 or TRBV12-4 and TRBJ1-2; D remains ambiguous. Trimming cost V 6 bases and J 2 bases, with 4 bases left between them. This CDR3 spans 11 amino acids. The CDR3 is CASRMNYGYTF. DNA of the CDR3: TGTGCCAGCAGAATGAACTATGGCTACACCTTC.

Regarding this clonotype: One base away lies a much larger clone, so this may be a sequencing read error. CDR3 region: CASSSRIYGYTF. CDR3 in DNA: TGTGCCAGCAGCTCTCGGATCTATGGCTACACCTTC. The genes are TRBV9 and TRBJ1-2; D remains ambiguous. CDR1 and CDR2 (germline): SGDLS, YYNGEE. Trimming shortened V by 4 bases and J by 4 bases, and 8 bases separated the two germline ends. CDR3 length equals 12 residues.

This clonotype was seen more than once but under ten times. This rearrangement joins TRBV7-6 to TRBJ1-2; D might be TRBD1 (6 bases). CDR3 size: 17 residues. Germline-derived CDR1 and CDR2 are SGHVS and FNYEAQ. Between the trimmed V and J ends, which lost 3 bases and 6 bases, there was a span of 23 bases. The CDR3 region is CASSFPGHFSSPDGYTF. As DNA, the CDR3 is TGTGCCAGCAGCTTTCCGGGACACTTCTCTTCACCCGATGGCTACACCTTC.